These 24 T cell receptor beta chains originate from one sample sequenced in a study of beta chain features in type 1 diabetes. The authors reverse transcribed all of the isolated RNA, so sequencing captured expressed TCRB transcripts. This table comes from immunoSEQ multiplex PCR, and its TCRdb copy is limited to in-frame clones, with some not included. The sample includes hundreds of thousands of clones, about a sixth seen only once; the top ten take under 0.095%. Sequenced material: naive CD4+ T cells from blood. All receptors come from a man aged 18 to 29 in good health.

V is TRBV5-4 and J is TRBJ1-3, with TRBD1 matching 7 bases. There are 17 residues in the CDR3. Germline V gives CDR1 SGHNT, CDR2 YYREEE (reference sequence). V lost 3 bases, J lost 2 bases, and 11 bases stayed unmatched. CDR3 in DNA: TGTGCCAGCAGCTCCAGGCCGACAGGGTTTACTGGAAACACCATATATTTT. Translating it yields CASSSRPTGFTGNTIYF.

This clone was picked up a small number of times. CDR3 sequence (DNA): TGTGCCAGCAGTCCCGGGAGAAATGGCTACACCTTC. It is translated as CASSPGRNGYTF. The J gene is TRBJ1-2, the V gene TRBV28, with D hard to call. This CDR3 is built from 12 residues. The ends were cut back, 5 bases at V and 6 bases at J, with 10 bases in the middle. Looked up from germline, CDR1 is MDHEN and CDR2 is SYDVKM.

This rearrangement joins TRBV10-3 to TRBJ2-7; TRBD1 matches 7 bases. Germline lookup yields CDR1 ENHRY and CDR2 SYGVKD. J lost 1 base, V lost 6 bases, and 3 bases had no gene match. CDR3 length: 13 residues. The CDR3 DNA sequence: TGTGCCATCAGGACAGGGCAATCCTACGAGCAGTACTTC. It encodes CAIRTGQSYEQYF.

The chain combines TRBV19 with TRBJ2-7, with D unclear. Looked up from germline, CDR1 is LNHDA and CDR2 is SQIVND (reference sequence). There are 15 residues in the CDR3. The ends were cut back, 3 bases at V and 5 bases at J, with 17 bases in the middle. The chain's CDR3 is CASSIRTSRPNEQYF. CDR3 nucleotide sequence: TGTGCCAGTAGTATTCGGACCTCCCGTCCCAACGAGCAGTACTTC. Filled out from reference TRBV19 and TRBJ2-7, the complete variable domain reads DGGITQSPKYLFRKEGQNVTLSCEQNLNHDAMYWYRQDPGQGLRLIYYSQIVNDFQKGDIAEGYSVSREKKESFPLTVTSAQKNPTAFYLCASSIRTSRPNEQYFGPGTRLTVT.

The rearrangement joins TRBV5-4 to TRBJ2-7; D is possibly TRBD2 (6 bases). Germline V lookup: CDR1 SGHNT, CDR2 YYREEE (reference sequence). The CDR3 extends over 14 amino acids. V lost 5 bases and J lost 3, with 15 bases in between. The CDR3 is CASSHRDSSYEQYF. The CDR3 coding sequence is TGTGCCAGCAGTCACCGGGACTCCAGCTACGAGCAGTACTTC.

The chain joins TRBV4-1 to TRBJ2-2; D gene ambiguous. The CDR3 length is 12 residues. Germline-derived CDR1 and CDR2 are MGHRA and YSYEKL. Trimming pared 5 bases from V and 7 bases from J, leaving 8 bases between. CDR3 DNA sequence: TGCGCCAGCAGCAGGAGTATCGGGGAGCTGTTTTTT. Amino acid sequence: CASSRSIGELFF.

The rearrangement joins TRBV7-2 to TRBJ1-1; a weak D match, TRBD1 (6 bases). Trimming stripped 3 bases from V and 4 bases from J, with 12 bases between. Germline loops: CDR1 SGHTA, CDR2 FQGNSA. The CDR3 totals 14 residues. The CDR3 sequence: CASSLIGGATEAFF. CDR3 DNA: TGTGCCAGCAGCTTGATCGGGGGGGCCACTGAAGCTTTCTTT.

This clone was found a few times. This chain connects TRBV5-4 to TRBJ2-6; D might be TRBD1 (6 bases). The CDR3 covers 16 residues. Trimming shortened V by 4 bases and J by 3 bases, and 14 bases separated the two germline ends. CDR1 is SGHNT and CDR2 is YYREEE in the germline V gene (reference sequence). For the CDR3, the DNA is TGTGCCAGCAGCACTCCGGGACATCGTGGGGCCAACGTCCTGACTTTC. This codes for CASSTPGHRGANVLTF. The whole variable domain, filled in from reference TRBV5-4 and TRBJ2-6, reads ETGVTQSPTHLIKTRGQQVTLRCSSQSGHNTVSWYQQALGQGPQFIFQYYREEENGRGNFPPRFSGLQFPNYSSELNVNALELDDSALYLCASSTPGHRGANVLTFGAGSRLTVL.

This clone was found a few times. This chain connects TRBV2 to TRBJ1-2; the D gene is possibly TRBD1 (5 bases). Germline V lookup: CDR1 SNHLY, CDR2 FYNNEI. This CDR3 is built from 16 residues. Trimming pared 0 bases from V and 7 bases from J, leaving 18 bases between. The CDR3 here is CASSEAETSGISGYTF. The CDR3, as DNA: TGTGCCAGCAGTGAAGCGGAGACGTCAGGGATTAGTGGCTACACCTTC.

In this sample, this clone turned up a few times. The V call is TRBV7-8, the J call TRBJ2-2, with 16 positions matching TRBD2. CDR3 length: 19 amino acids. CDR1 SGHVS and CDR2 FQNEAQ come from the germline V gene. V trimming: 3 bases; J trimming: 1 base; junction bases outside the gene matches: 5. This CDR3 reads CASSLPGTSGRGNTGELFF. In nucleotides, the CDR3 is TGTGCCAGCAGCTTGCCCGGGACTAGCGGGAGGGGGAACACCGGGGAGCTGTTTTTT.

This chain joins TRBV28 and TRBJ1-2; D is ambiguous. V lost 3 bases, J lost 7 bases, and 12 bases lay in between. CDR1 and CDR2 (germline): MDHEN, SYDVKM. The CDR3 contains 13 residues. CDR3 sequence reads: CASSFSGVSGYTF. Here the CDR3 DNA reads TGTGCCAGCAGTTTTTCCGGTGTGAGTGGCTACACCTTC.

This clone was seen a few times. This chain joins TRBV13 and TRBJ1-6, with D perhaps TRBD1 (5 bases). Germline assignment: CDR1 PRHDT and CDR2 FYEKMQ (reference sequence). The CDR3 extends over 16 amino acids. Deletions cut 5 bases from V and 0 bases from J, with 11 bases between. The chain's CDR3 is CASSQGQSSYNSPLHF. The CDR3 bases are TGTGCCAGCAGCCAGGGCCAAAGCTCCTATAATTCACCCCTCCACTTT. The full variable domain, rest sourced from reference TRBV13 and TRBJ1-6, is AAGVIQSPRHLIKEKRETATLKCYPIPRHDTVYWYQQGPGQDPQFLISFYEKMQSDKGSIPDRFSAQQFSDYHSELNMSSLELGDSALYFCASSQGQSSYNSPLHFGNGTRLTVT.

This clone has just a few counts. The genes are TRBV4-3 and TRBJ1-2, with TRBD1 matching over 7 bases. The CDR3 has 11 residues. Germline V gives CDR1 LGHNA, CDR2 YSLEER. V trimming: 4 bases; J trimming: 8 bases; junction bases outside the gene matches: 1. The CDR3 reads CASSLGGGYTF. The CDR3 DNA reads as TGCGCCAGCAGCCTAGGGGGCGGCTACACCTTC.

The V and J genes are TRBV6-6 and TRBJ2-1; TRBD2 matches at 8 bases. V was pared by 7 bases and J by 11 bases, with 10 bases of the junction left unmatched. Germline CDR1 and CDR2: MNHNY and SVGAGI (reference sequence). CDR3 size: 13 residues. CDR3 sequence: CASNPSGGWQQFF. The DNA for the CDR3 is TGTGCCAGCAACCCCTCGGGGGGGTGGCAGCAGTTCTTC.

The rearrangement links TRBV28 to TRBJ2-7; D is possibly TRBD1 or TRBD2 (5 bases each). There are 13 residues in the CDR3. Trimming cost V 3 bases and J 7 bases, with 13 bases left between them. Germline CDR1 is MDHEN and CDR2 is SYDVKM. The DNA for the CDR3 is TGTGCCAGCAGTTTGGGACGGGTCTGGGAGCAGTACTTC. Translation gives CASSLGRVWEQYF. The full variable domain, rest sourced from reference TRBV28 and TRBJ2-7, is DVKVTQSSRYLVKRTGEKVFLECVQDMDHENMFWYRQDPGLGLRLIYFSYDVKMKEKGDIPEGYSVSREKKERFSLILESASTNQTSMYLCASSLGRVWEQYFGPGTRLTVT.

V usage is TRBV7-2 and J usage is TRBJ2-7, with 12 bases that match TRBD2. After removal of 6 bases from V and 6 bases from J, the junction contained 12 bases not matched to a gene. Germline CDR1 SGHTA, CDR2 FQGNSA. The CDR3 runs to 16 residues. CDR3 region: CASSPARLAGVIEQYF. In DNA, the CDR3 is TGTGCCAGCAGTCCTGCGAGACTAGCGGGAGTAATCGAGCAGTACTTC.

This clone appeared a few times. The chain uses TRBV28 and TRBJ2-3; 8 positions match TRBD2. The CDR3 length is 15 residues. V shed 4 bases and J 1 base; nucleotides not matched to a gene: 4. CDR1 is MDHEN, CDR2 SYDVKM, per germline. The CDR3 DNA reads TGTGCCAGCAGTTGGGAAGCGGGGGGCACAGATACGCAGTATTTT. Its protein is CASSWEAGGTDTQYF.

This chain links TRBV4-2 with TRBJ2-3; 11 bases map to TRBD2. CDR1 and CDR2 from the germline V gene are LGHNA and YNFKEQ. This CDR3 comprises 16 residues. The junction had 4 bases not matched to a gene; V was cut back by 5 bases and J by 0 bases. CDR3 loop: CASSERLAGSTDTQYF. CDR3 DNA: TGTGCCAGCAGCGAAAGACTAGCGGGGAGCACAGATACGCAGTATTTT.

The rearrangement links TRBV7-2 to TRBJ2-5, with D perhaps given as TRBD1 or TRBD2 (6 bases each). Between the trimmed V and J ends, which lost 8 bases and 5 bases, there was a span of 21 bases. The CDR3 spans 15 residues. Germline V gene data show CDR1 as SGHTA and CDR2 as FQGNSA. CDR3 sequence reads: CASGAGGLRAETQYF. In nucleotides, the CDR3 is TGTGCCAGCGGGGCCGGGGGCCTTCGGGCGGAGACCCAGTACTTC.

The chain combines TRBV7-9 with TRBJ1-2; TRBD1 is a possible D gene (6 bases). V was trimmed by 6 bases and J by 0 bases, leaving 14 bases between them. The CDR3 is 15 residues long. The germline gives CDR1 SEHNR, CDR2 FQNEAQ (reference sequence). The chain's CDR3 is CASRPTGLANYGYTF. The CDR3 DNA follows: TGTGCCAGCAGACCAACAGGGCTAGCTAACTATGGCTACACCTTC.

There are a few counts of this clone. The chain links TRBV5-1 to TRBJ1-6; possible D gene TRBD1, 5 bases. V was trimmed by 0 bases and J by 9 bases, leaving 16 bases between them. CDR1 is SGHRS, CDR2 YFSETQ, per germline. The CDR3 sequence is 16 residues long. CDR3 coding DNA: TGCGCCAGCAGCTTGGCGGTGGCAGGGAGCGGTTCACCCCTCCACTTT. It codes for CASSLAVAGSGSPLHF.

The table lists this clone with a few counts. This rearrangement joins TRBV19 to TRBJ2-3; D is ambiguous. V gave up 1 base and J gave up 3 bases, with 8 bases separating them. The CDR3 contains 14 residues. CDR1 and CDR2 from the germline V gene are LNHDA and SQIVND (reference sequence). Written as DNA, the CDR3 is TGTGCCAGTAGTATAGCGCAGACAACAGATACGCAGTATTTT. It codes for CASSIAQTTDTQYF.

This clone was seen more than once but under ten times. This chain links TRBV2 with TRBJ2-5; D may match TRBD1 or TRBD2 (5 bases each). Germline CDR1 SNHLY, CDR2 FYNNEI. The CDR3 sequence is 13 residues long. Deletions cut 4 bases from V and 7 bases from J, with 13 bases between. The CDR3 protein is CASSVQRDPTQYF. The CDR3 region has the DNA TGTGCCAGCAGTGTTCAGAGGGACCCGACCCAGTACTTC.

CDR3 sequence (DNA): TGTGCCAGCAGGATGGGACAGGGGGTCTCCTACGAGCAGTACTTC. Translating it yields CASRMGQGVSYEQYF. The V and J genes are TRBV5-4 and TRBJ2-7; 11 bases match TRBD1. V was clipped by 5 bases and J by 0 bases; unmatched bases: 4. CDR3 size: 15 residues. CDR1 and CDR2 from the germline V gene are SGHNT and YYREEE (reference sequence).